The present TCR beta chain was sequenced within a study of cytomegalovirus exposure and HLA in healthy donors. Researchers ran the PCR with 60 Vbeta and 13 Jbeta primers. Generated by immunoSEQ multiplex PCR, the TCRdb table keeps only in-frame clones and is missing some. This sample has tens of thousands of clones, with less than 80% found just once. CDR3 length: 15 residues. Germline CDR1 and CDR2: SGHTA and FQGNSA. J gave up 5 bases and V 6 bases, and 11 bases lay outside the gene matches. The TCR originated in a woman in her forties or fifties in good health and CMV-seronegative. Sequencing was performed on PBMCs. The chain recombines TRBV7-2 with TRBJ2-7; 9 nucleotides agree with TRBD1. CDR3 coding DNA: TGTGCCAGCAGTCAGAAGCGGACAGGGGTCAACGAGCAGTACTTC. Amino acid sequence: CASSQKRTGVNEQYF.